This TCR beta chain stems from a study of cytomegalovirus exposure and HLA in healthy donors. PCR used 60 Vbeta primers and 13 Jbeta primers. The method was immunoSEQ multiplex PCR; TCRdb's version includes in-frame clones alone and lacks a portion of them. The sample holds roughly 50,000 clones. The V gene end was trimmed by 7 bases and the J gene end by 4 bases; junction bases not matched to a gene: 12. Germline CDR1 and CDR2: SGHVS and FQNEAQ. CDR3 length: 15 amino acids. While unrecorded immune exposures were likely, the donors were nominally healthy when sampled. Material for sequencing was PBMCs. This receptor was identified in a woman aged 55-69 years in good health and CMV-seropositive. V usage is TRBV7-8 and J usage is TRBJ1-2; the match to TRBD1 covers 7 bases. The CDR3 nucleotides are TGTGCCAGCACCATGGACCCACAGGGGCCCTATGGCTACACCTTC. Protein product: CASTMDPQGPYGYTF.